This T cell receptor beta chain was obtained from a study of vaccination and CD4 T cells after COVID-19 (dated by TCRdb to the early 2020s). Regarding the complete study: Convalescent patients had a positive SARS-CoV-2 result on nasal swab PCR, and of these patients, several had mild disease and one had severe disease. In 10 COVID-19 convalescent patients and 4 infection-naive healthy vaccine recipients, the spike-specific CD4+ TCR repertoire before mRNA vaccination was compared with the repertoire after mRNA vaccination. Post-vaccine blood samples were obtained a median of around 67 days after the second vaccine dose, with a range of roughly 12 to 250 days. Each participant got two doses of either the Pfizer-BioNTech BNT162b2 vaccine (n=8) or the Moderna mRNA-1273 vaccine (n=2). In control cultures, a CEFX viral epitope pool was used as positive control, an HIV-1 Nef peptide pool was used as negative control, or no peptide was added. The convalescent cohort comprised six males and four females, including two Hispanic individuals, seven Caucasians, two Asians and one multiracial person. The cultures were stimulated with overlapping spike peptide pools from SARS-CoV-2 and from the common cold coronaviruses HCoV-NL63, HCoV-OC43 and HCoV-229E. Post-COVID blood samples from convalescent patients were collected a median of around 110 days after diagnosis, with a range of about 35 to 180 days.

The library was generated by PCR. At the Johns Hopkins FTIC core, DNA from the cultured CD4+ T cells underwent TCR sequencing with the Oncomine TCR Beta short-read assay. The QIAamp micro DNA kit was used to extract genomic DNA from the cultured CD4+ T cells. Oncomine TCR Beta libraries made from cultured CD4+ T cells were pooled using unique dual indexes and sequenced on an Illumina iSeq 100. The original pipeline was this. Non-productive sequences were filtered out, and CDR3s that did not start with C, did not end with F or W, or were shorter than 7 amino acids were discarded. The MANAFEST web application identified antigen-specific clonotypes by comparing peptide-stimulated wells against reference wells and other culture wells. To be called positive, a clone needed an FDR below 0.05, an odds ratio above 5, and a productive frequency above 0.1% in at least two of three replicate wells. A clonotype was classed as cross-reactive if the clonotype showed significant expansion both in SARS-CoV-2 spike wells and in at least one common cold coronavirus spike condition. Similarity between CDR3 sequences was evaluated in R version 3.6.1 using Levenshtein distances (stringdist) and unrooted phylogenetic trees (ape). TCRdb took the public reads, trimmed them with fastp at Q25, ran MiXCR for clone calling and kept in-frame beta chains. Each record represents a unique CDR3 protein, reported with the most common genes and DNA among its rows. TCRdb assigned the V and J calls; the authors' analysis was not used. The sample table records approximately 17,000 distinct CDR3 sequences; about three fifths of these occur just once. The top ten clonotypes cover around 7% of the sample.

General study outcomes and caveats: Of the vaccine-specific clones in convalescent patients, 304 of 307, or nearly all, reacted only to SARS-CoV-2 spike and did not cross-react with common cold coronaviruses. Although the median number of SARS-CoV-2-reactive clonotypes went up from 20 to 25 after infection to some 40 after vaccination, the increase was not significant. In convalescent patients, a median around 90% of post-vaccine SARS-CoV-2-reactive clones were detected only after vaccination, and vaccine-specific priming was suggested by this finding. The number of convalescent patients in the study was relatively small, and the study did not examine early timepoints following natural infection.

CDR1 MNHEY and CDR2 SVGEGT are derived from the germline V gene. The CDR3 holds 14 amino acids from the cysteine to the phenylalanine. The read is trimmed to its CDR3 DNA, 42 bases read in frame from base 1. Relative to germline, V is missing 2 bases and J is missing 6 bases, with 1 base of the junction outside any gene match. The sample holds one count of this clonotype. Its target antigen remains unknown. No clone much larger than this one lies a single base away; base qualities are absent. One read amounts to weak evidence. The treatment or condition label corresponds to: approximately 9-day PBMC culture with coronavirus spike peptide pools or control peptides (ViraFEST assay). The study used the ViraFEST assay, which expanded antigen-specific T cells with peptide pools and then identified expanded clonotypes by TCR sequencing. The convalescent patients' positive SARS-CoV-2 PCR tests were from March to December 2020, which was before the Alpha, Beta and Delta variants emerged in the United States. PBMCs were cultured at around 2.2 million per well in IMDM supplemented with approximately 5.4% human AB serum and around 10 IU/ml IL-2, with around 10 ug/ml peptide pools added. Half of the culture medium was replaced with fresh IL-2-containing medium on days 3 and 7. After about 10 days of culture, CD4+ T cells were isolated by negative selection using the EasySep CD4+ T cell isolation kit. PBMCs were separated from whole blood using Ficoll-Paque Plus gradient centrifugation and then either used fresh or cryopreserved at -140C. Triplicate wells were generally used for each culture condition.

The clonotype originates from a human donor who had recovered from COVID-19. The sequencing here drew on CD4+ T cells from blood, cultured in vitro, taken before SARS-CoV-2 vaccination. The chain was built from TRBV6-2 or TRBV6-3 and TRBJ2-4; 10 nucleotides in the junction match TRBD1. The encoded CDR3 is CASSYRDRGNIQYF. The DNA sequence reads TGTGCCAGCAGTTACCGGGACAGGGGAAACATTCAGTACTTC.